The next 3 T cell receptor beta chains were all read from a single sample in a study of cytomegalovirus exposure and HLA in healthy donors. PCR involved 60 Vbeta and 13 Jbeta primers. Measured with immunoSEQ multiplex PCR; TCRdb has only the in-frame clones, and not every one. This sample has 80,000 to 130,000 clones, with more than 65% found just once. The sample was PBMCs. All receptors come from a woman aged 45-59 years in good health and CMV-seropositive.

V and J are TRBV9 and TRBJ1-1; D is perhaps TRBD1 (5 bases). The CDR3 has 15 residues. V lost 0 bases and J 2 bases, leaving 11 bases between the germline ends. CDR1 and CDR2 from the germline V gene are SGDLS and YYNGEE. Written as DNA, the CDR3 is TGTGCCAGCAGCGTAGAGGGGTGGGGTAACACTGAAGCTTTCTTT. Protein sequence: CASSVEGWGNTEAFF.

V is TRBV5-8 and J is TRBJ2-1; 9 nucleotides match TRBD2. Trimming took 0 bases from V and 6 from J; bases not matched to a gene: 7. Germline V gene lookup returns CDR1 SGHTS and CDR2 YDEGEE. The CDR3 is 16 amino acids. CDR3 sequence reads: CASSLVLAGPSNEQFF. The CDR3, as DNA: TGTGCCAGCAGCTTGGTACTAGCGGGCCCGTCCAATGAGCAGTTCTTC. The full variable domain, rest sourced from reference TRBV5-8 and TRBJ2-1, is EAGVTQSPTHLIKTRGQQATLRCSPISGHTSVYWYQQALGLGLQFLLWYDEGEERNRGNFPPRFSGRQFPNYSSELNVNALELEDSALYLCASSLVLAGPSNEQFFGPGTRLTVL.

The chain combines TRBV6-5 with TRBJ2-2; 7 nucleotides align to TRBD1. This CDR3 is 16 amino acids long. The V gene's germline CDR1 is MNHEY and CDR2 SVGAGI. Trimming removed 0 bases from V and 4 bases from J; junction bases left unmatched: 5. CDR3 residues: CASSYSKGAGTGELFF. The CDR3 DNA reads as TGTGCCAGCAGTTACTCGAAGGGGGCGGGCACCGGGGAGCTGTTTTTT.